At least ten counts were recorded for the clone carrying this TCR beta chain. Germline V gene lookup returns CDR1 SGHRS and CDR2 YFSETQ. V was pared by 4 bases and J by 2 bases, with 2 bases of the junction left unmatched. The CDR3 is 14 residues long. The sample comes from a study of early T cells in non-severe SARS-CoV-2 infection. cDNA molecules, individually, were tagged with unique molecular identifiers. MiXCR, applied by TCRdb to the 5' RACE reads, yields one record per CDR3 protein. The sample includes approximately 30,000 distinct CDR3 sequences, 3.9% of them seen just once. The rearrangement links TRBV5-1 to TRBJ1-1, with 10 bases aligning to TRBD1. This TCR came from an adult who was a healthcare worker with PCR-confirmed SARS-CoV-2 infection or an uninfected control (not recorded which). The sample was whole blood. The CDR3 loop is CASSKTGGNTEAFF. The CDR3 coding sequence is TGCGCCAGCAGCAAGACAGGGGGCAACACTGAAGCTTTCTTT.